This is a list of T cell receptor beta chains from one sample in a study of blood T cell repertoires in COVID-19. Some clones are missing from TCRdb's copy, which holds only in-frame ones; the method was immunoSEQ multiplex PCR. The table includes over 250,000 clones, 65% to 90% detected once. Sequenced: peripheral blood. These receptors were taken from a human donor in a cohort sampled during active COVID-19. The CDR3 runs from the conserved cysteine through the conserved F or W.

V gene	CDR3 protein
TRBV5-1	CASSLGARETQYF
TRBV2	CASRRDRLTDTQYF
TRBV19	CASTETGQGNSPLHF
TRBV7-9	CASSLAHYEQYF
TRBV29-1	CSVDVNTEAFF
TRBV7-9	CASLTTGNTEAFF
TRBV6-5	CASRSGGSGNTIYF
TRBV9	CASSVVDSGVNYGYTF
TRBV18	CASSQTSGTNNEQFF
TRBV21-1	CASRPSGRALGELFF
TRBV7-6	CASSSSYSEQFF
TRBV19	CASSGGPGSEQYF
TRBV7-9	CASGTSGSSQETQYF
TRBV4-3	CASSLRHGQGTDTQYF
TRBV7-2	CASSLGGGPYEQYF
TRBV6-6	CASSLDSRNQPQHF
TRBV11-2	CASSLGGQGSYEQYF
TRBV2	CASSLQSINYGYTF
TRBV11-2	CASSQDSVSGNTIYF
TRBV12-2	CASRLAPGLAANEQFF
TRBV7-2	CASSLYAGNTIYF
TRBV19	CASRRTAQNTEAFF
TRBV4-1	CASSQGLAYYGYTF
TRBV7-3	CASSLRAGGGLNTQYF
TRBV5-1	CASSLFAGVVNEQFF
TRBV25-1	CASTLTGGRRNEQFF
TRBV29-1	CSVDSLTGTGGFGGYTF
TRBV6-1	CASRESLLAGAFEQYF
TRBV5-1	CASSQGLAGVEQYF
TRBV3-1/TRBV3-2	CASSRQAGPDTQYF
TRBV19	CATRYVGTDTQYF
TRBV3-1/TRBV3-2	CASSQRGPNEQFF
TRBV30	CAWTSGRGYNEQFF
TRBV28	CASSESNQPQHF
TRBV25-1	CASSGNSGTGNTEAFF
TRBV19	CASRDRGRNTIYF
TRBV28	CASSLLAGWYNEQFF
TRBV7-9	CASSLGQTNYGYTF
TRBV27	CASRRNLRTSGPLSEQFF
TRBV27	CASSFVTGRITEAFF
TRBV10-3	CAISDGSNEKLFF
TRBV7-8	CASSLNPDMNTEAFF
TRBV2	CASSEVANSPLHF
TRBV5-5	CASSLGMVHRGNQPQHF
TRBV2	CASSQGTGGTFF
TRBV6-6	CASSLGLAGSVGETQYF
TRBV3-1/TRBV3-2	CASSQDGALSYNEQFF
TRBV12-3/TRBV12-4	CASSLTGFYEQYF
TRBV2	CASNGQPNTEAFF
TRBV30	CAWSRDSGGYEQYF
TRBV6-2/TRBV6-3	CASSYAGLNTDTQYF
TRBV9	CASSGGDKTGTAGNTIYF
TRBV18	CASSPDSHRIGGEQFF
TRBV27	CASSFTGPNQPQHF
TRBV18	CASSLSENNEQFF